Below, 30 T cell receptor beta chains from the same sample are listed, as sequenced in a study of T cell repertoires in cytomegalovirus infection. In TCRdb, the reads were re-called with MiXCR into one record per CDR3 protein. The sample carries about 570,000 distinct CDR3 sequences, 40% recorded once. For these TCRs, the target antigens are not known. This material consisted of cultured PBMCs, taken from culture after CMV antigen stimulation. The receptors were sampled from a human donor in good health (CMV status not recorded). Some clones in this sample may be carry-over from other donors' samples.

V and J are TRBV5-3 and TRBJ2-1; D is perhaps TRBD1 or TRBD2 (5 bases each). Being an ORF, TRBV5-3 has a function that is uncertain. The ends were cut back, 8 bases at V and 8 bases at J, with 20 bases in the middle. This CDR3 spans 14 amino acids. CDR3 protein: CASVGDRGQDEQFF. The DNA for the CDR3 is TGTGCCAGCGTTGGGGACCGAGGGCAGGATGAGCAGTTCTTC.

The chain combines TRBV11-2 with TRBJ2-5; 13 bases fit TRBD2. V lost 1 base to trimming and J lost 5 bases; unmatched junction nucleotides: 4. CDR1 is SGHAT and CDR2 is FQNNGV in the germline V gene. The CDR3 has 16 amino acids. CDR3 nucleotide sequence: TGTGCCAGCAGCTTAGCGGGACTAGCGGGGTACGAGACCCAGTACTTC. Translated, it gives CASSLAGLAGYETQYF.

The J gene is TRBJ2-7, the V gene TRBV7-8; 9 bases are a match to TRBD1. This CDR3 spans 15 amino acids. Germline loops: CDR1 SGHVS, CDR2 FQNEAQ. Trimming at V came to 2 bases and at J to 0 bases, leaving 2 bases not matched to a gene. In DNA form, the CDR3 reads TGTGCCAGCAGCTTACAGACAGGGGGCTCCTACGAGCAGTACTTC. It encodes CASSLQTGGSYEQYF.

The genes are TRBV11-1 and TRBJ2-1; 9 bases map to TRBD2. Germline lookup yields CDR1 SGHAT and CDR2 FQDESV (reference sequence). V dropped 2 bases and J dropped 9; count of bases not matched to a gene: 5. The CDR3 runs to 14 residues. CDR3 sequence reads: CASSLSRGGREQFF. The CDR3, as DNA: TGTGCCAGCAGCTTATCGCGGGGGGGCCGTGAGCAGTTCTTC.

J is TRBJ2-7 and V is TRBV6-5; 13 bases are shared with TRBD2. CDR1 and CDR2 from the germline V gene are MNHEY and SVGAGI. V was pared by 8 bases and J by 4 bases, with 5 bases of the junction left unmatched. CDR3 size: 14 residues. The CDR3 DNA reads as TGTGCCAGCTTCGGGACTAGCGGGAAATACGAGCAGTACTTC. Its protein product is CASFGTSGKYEQYF.

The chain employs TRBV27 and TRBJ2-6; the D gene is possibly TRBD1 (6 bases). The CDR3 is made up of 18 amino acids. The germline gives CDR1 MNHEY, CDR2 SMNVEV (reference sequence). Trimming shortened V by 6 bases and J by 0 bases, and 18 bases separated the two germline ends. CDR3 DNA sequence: TGTGCCAGCAGCTTCGGACAGACCTACGTCTCTGGGGCCAACGTCCTGACTTTC. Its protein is CASSFGQTYVSGANVLTF.

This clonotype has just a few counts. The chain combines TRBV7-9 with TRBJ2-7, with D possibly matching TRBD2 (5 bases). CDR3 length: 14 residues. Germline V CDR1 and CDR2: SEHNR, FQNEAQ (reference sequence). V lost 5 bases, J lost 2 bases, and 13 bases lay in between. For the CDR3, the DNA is TGTGCCAGCAGCATCGCGGGCAAAGCCTACGAGCAGTACTTC. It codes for CASSIAGKAYEQYF.

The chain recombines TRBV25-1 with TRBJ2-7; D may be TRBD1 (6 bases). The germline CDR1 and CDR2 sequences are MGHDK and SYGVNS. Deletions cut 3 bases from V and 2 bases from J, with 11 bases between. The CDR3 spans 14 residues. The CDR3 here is CASSDPRQAYEQYF. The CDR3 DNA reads TGTGCCAGCAGTGATCCCAGACAGGCCTACGAGCAGTACTTC.

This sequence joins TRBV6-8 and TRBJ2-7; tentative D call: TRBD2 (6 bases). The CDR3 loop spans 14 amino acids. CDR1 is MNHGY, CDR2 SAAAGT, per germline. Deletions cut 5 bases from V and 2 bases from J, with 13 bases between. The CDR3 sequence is CASSVGGPPYEQYF. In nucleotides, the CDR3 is TGTGCCAGCAGTGTGGGAGGTCCCCCCTACGAGCAGTACTTC.

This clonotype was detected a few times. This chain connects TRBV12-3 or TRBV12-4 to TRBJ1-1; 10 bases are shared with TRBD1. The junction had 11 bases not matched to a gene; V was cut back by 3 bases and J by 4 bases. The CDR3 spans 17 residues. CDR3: CASSFLRGTGVSTEAFF. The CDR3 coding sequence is TGTGCCAGCAGTTTTTTGAGGGGGACAGGGGTGAGCACTGAAGCTTTCTTT.

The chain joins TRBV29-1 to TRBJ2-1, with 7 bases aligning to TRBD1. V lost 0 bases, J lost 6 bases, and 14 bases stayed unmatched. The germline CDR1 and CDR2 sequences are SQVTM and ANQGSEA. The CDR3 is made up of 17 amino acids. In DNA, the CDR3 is TGCAGCGTTGAAGATGGTCAGGGGGACACAGGTCCCAATGAGCAGTTCTTC. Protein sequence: CSVEDGQGDTGPNEQFF.

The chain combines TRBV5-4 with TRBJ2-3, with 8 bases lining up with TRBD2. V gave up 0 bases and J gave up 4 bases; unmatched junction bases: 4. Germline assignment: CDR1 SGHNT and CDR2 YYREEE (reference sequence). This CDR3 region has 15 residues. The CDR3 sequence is CASSLAGLAADTQYF. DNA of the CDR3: TGTGCCAGCAGCTTGGCAGGACTAGCAGCAGATACGCAGTATTTT.

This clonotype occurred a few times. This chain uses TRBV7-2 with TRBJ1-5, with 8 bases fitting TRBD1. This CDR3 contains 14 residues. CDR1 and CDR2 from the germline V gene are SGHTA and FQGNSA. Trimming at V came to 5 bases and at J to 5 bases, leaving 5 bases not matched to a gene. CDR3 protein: CASSIRGRDQPQHF. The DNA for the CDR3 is TGTGCCAGCAGCATCAGGGGGCGCGATCAGCCCCAGCATTTT.

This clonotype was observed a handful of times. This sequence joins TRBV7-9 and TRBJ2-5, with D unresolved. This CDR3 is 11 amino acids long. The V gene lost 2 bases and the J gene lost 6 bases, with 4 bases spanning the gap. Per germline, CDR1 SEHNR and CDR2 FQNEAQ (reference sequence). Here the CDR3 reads CASSLLQTQYF. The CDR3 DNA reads TGTGCCAGCAGCTTACTTCAGACCCAGTACTTC.

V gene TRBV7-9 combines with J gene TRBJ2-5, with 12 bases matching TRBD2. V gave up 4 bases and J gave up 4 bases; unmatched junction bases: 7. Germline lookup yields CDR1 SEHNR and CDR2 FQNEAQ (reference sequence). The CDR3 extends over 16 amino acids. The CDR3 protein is CASSSRLAGEGETQYF. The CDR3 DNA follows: TGTGCCAGCAGCTCCAGACTAGCGGGAGAGGGAGAGACCCAGTACTTC.

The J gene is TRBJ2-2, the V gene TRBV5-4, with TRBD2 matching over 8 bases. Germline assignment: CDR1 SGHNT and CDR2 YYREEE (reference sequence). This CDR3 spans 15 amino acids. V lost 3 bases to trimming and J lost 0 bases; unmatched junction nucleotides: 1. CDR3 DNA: TGTGCCAGCAGCTCGGGGGGGCCGAACACCGGGGAGCTGTTTTTT. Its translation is CASSSGGPNTGELFF.

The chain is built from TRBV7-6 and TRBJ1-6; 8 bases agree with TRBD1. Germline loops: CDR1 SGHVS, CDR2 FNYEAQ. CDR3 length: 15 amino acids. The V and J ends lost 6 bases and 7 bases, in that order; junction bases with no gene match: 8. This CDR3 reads CASRPGQAINSPLHF. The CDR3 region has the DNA TGTGCCAGCAGACCGGGACAGGCGATAAATTCACCCCTCCACTTT.

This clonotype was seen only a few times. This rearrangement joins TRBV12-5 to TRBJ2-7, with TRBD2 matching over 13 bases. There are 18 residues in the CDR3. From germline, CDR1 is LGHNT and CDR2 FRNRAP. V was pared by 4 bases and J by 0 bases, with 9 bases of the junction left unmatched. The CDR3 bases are TGTGCTAGTGGTTGGACTAGCGGGAGTAAATCAACCTCCTACGAGCAGTACTTC. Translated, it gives CASGWTSGSKSTSYEQYF.

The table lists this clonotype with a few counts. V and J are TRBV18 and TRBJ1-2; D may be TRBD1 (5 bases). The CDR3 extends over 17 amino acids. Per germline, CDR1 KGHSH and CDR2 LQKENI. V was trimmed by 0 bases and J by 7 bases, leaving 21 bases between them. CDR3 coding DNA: TGTGCCAGCTCACCACCGAGGGGACGGGGACTTGGCGGTGGCTACACCTTC. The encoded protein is CASSPPRGRGLGGGYTF.

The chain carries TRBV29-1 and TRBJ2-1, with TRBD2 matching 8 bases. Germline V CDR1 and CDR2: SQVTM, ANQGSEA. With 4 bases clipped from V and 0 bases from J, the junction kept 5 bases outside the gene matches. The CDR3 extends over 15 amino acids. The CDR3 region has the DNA TGCAGCGTTGCCGGCGGGGGGTCCTCCTACAATGAGCAGTTCTTC. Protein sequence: CSVAGGGSSYNEQFF.

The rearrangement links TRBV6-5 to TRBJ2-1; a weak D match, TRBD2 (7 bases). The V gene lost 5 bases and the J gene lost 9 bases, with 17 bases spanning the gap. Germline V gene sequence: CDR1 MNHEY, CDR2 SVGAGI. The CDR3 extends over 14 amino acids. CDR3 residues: CASSRTGGGIEQFF. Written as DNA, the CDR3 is TGTGCCAGCAGTCGTACGGGGGGCGGAATTGAGCAGTTCTTC.

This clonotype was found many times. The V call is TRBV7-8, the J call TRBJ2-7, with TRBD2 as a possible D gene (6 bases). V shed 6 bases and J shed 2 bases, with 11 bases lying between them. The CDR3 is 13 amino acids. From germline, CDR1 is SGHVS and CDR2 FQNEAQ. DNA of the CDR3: TGTGCCAGCAGTGGAGGGGTTACCTACGAGCAGTACTTC. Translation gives CASSGGVTYEQYF.

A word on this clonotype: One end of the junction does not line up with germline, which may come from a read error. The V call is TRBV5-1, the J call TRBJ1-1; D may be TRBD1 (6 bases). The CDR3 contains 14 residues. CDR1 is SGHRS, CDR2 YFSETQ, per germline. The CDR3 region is CTSSFYRDKVVAFF. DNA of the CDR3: TGCACCAGCAGCTTTTACAGGGACAAAGTTGTGGCTTTCTTT.

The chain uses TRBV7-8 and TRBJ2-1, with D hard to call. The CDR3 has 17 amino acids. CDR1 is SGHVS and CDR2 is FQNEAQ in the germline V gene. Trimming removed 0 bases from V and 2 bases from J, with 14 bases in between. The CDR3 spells CASSLALFLTAYNEQFF. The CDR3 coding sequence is TGTGCCAGCAGCTTAGCGCTTTTCCTGACGGCCTACAATGAGCAGTTCTTC.

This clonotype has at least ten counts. The CDR3 here is CASSLTLAVSSYNEQFF. CDR3 sequence (DNA): TGTGCCAGCAGCTTAACTCTAGCAGTGAGCTCCTACAATGAGCAGTTCTTC. The rearrangement joins TRBV11-2 to TRBJ2-1; D perhaps matches TRBD2 (5 bases). V lost 2 bases, J lost 0 bases, and 14 bases lay in between. The CDR3 runs 17 residues. The V gene's germline CDR1 is SGHAT and CDR2 FQNNGV. The full variable domain, rest sourced from reference TRBV11-2 and TRBJ2-1, is EAGVAQSPRYKIIEKRQSVAFWCNPISGHATLYWYQQILGQGPKLLIQFQNNGVVDDSQLPKDRFSAERLKGVDSTLKIQPAKLEDSAVYLCASSLTLAVSSYNEQFFGPGTRLTVL.

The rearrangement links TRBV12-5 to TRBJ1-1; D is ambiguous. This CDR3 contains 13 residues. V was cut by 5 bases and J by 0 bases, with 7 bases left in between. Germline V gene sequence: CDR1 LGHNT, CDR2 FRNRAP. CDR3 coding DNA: TGTGCTAGTGGTCTACACGTGAACACTGAAGCTTTCTTT. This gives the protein CASGLHVNTEAFF. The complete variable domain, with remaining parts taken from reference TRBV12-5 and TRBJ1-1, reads DARVTQTPRHKVTEMGQEVTMRCQPILGHNTVFWYRQTMMQGLELLAYFRNRAPLDDSGMPKDRFSAEMPDATLATLKIQPSEPRDSAVYFCASGLHVNTEAFFGQGTRLTVV.

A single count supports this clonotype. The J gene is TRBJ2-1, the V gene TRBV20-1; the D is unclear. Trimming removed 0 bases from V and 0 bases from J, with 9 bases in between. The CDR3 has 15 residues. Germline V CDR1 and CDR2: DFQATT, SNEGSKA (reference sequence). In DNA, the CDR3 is TGCAGTGCTAGAGATATGCCCAACTCCTACAATGAGCAGTTCTTC. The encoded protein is CSARDMPNSYNEQFF.

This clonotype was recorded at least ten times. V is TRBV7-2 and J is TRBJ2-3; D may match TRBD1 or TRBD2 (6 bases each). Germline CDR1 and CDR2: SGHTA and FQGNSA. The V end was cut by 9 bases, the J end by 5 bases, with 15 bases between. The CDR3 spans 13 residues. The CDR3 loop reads CARGAGSVDTQYF. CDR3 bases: TGTGCCAGGGGGGCGGGATCGGTAGATACGCAGTATTTT.

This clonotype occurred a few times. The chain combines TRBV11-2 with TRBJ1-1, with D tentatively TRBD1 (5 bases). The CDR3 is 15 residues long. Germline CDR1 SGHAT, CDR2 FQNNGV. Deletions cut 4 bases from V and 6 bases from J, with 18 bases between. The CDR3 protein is CASSSLWGAGPEAFF. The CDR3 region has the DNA TGTGCCAGCAGCTCCCTGTGGGGCGCAGGACCTGAAGCTTTCTTT. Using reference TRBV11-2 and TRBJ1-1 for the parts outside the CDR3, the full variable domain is EAGVAQSPRYKIIEKRQSVAFWCNPISGHATLYWYQQILGQGPKLLIQFQNNGVVDDSQLPKDRFSAERLKGVDSTLKIQPAKLEDSAVYLCASSSLWGAGPEAFFGQGTRLTVV.

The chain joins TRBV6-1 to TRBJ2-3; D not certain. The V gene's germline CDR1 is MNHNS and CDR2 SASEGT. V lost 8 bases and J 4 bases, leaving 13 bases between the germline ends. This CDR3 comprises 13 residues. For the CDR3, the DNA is TGTGCCAGCTCCCGCTACCTTCCAGATACGCAGTATTTT. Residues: CASSRYLPDTQYF.